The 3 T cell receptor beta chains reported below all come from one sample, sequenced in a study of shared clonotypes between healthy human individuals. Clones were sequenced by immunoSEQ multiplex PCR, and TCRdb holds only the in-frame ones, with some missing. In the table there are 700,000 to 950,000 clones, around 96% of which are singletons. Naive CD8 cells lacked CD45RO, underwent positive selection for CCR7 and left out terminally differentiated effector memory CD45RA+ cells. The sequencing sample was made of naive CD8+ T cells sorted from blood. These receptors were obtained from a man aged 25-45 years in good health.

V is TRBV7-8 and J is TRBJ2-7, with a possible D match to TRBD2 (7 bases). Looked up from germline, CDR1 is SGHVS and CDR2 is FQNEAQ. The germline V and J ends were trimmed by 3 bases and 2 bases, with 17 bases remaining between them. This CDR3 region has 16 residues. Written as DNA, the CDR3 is TGTGCCAGCAGCTTTAGTCCGGGGGGCAGTACCTACGAGCAGTACTTC. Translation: CASSFSPGGSTYEQYF.

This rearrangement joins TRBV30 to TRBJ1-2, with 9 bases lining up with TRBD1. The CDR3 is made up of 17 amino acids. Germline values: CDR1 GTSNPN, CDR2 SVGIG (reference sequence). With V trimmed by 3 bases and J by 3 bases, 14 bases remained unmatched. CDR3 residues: CAWSFPGQGIFDYGYTF. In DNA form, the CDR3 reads TGTGCCTGGAGCTTTCCGGGACAGGGAATTTTTGACTATGGCTACACCTTC.

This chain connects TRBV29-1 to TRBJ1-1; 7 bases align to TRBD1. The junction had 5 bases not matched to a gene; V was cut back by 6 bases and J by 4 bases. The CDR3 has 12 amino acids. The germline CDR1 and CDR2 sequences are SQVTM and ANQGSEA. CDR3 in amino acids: CSVYRGTTEAFF. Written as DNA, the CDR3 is TGCAGCGTATACAGGGGTACCACTGAAGCTTTCTTT.